These 32 T cell receptor beta chains were all obtained from the same sample, sequenced in a study of T-cell reconstitution after alpha-beta-depleted transplantation in children (dated by TCRdb to 2015 to 2016). Receptors were amplified or captured by PCR. The run used an Illumina HiSeq 2500. TCR libraries were prepared with molecular barcoding, using unique molecular identifiers to normalize TCRbeta repertoire quantification. TCRdb's own reprocessing of the public reads used fastp at Q25 and MiXCR and kept productive beta chains. Identical CDR3 protein sequences are pooled into one entry, listed with their most common genes and DNA. This sample holds roughly 90,000 distinct CDR3 sequences; 10% to 15% were observed only once. The ten largest clonotypes hold roughly 14% of the sample. Sequencing was performed on PBMCs from the stem cell graft donor, taken from the stem cell graft. Receptor source: a human donor who donated a stem cell graft to a child with inherited bone marrow failure.

This clonotype has at least ten counts. The V and J genes are TRBV6-1 and TRBJ2-7; D is uncertain. Trimming stripped 6 bases from V and 0 bases from J, with 12 bases between. Germline CDR1 and CDR2: MNHNS and SASEGT. This CDR3 has 14 amino acids. The CDR3 protein is CASSPQESSYEQYF. CDR3 in DNA: TGTGCCAGCAGCCCGCAGGAGAGCTCCTACGAGCAGTACTTC.

The gene calls are TRBV20-1 and TRBJ2-6; D is perhaps TRBD1 (6 bases). Trimming pared 1 base from V and 0 bases from J, leaving 16 bases between. CDR1 and CDR2 from the germline V gene are DFQATT and SNEGSKA (reference sequence). This CDR3 spans 18 amino acids. In DNA, the CDR3 is TGCAGTGCTAGAGCCACAGTGGGACAAGGCTCTGGGGCCAACGTCCTGACTTTC. Amino acids: CSARATVGQGSGANVLTF.

This clonotype has a count of ten or more. This chain links TRBV4-3 with TRBJ2-3; 8 nucleotides align to TRBD2. Germline trimming cut 4 bases from V and 6 bases from J; bases unmatched to any gene: 6. The germline CDR1 and CDR2 sequences are LGHNA and YSLEER. CDR3 length equals 14 residues. DNA of the CDR3: TGCGCCAGCAGCCCCGGACTAGCCGTGGATACGCAGTATTTT. Translation gives CASSPGLAVDTQYF.

This clonotype came up a few times. This rearrangement joins TRBV6-2 or TRBV6-3 to TRBJ1-1, with D possibly being TRBD1 (5 bases). The V and J ends lost 2 bases and 2 bases respectively, with 12 bases between them. The CDR3 is made up of 15 amino acids. CDR1 is MNHEY and CDR2 is SVGEGT in the germline V gene. CDR3: CASSYAGRGNTEAFF. CDR3 nucleotides: TGTGCCAGCAGTTACGCAGGGCGGGGAAACACTGAAGCTTTCTTT.

This sequence joins TRBV20-1 and TRBJ1-1; D possibly corresponds to TRBD1 (6 bases). Germline V lookup: CDR1 DFQATT, CDR2 SNEGSKA (reference sequence). The CDR3 has 17 amino acids. Deletions cut 1 base from V and 1 base from J, with 19 bases between. CDR3 loop: CSARAVGSGTWNTEAFF. The CDR3 coding sequence is TGCAGTGCTAGAGCCGTGGGGTCCGGGACATGGAACACTGAAGCTTTCTTT.

The sample holds many counts of this clonotype. The V and J genes are TRBV5-1 and TRBJ1-6, with D hard to call. The CDR3 loop spans 12 amino acids. Germline loops: CDR1 SGHRS, CDR2 YFSETQ. V was shortened by 2 bases and J by 7 bases, with 4 bases between the two germline ends. The CDR3 DNA reads TGCGCCAGCAGCTTCCAGAATTCACCCCTCCACTTT. Its protein product is CASSFQNSPLHF.

Many counts were recorded for this clonotype. The chain couples TRBV7-2 to TRBJ1-1; D may be TRBD1 (6 bases). Germline CDR1 SGHTA, CDR2 FQGNSA. The CDR3 length is 15 residues. V lost 5 bases and J lost 0, with 13 bases in between. CDR3 DNA: TGTGCCAGCAGCCTCGACAGGAACATGAACACTGAAGCTTTCTTT. This sequence encodes CASSLDRNMNTEAFF.

The table lists this clonotype with many counts. The chain has TRBV20-1 and TRBJ1-2, with D hard to call. With 2 bases removed from V and 5 bases from J, the gap between germline ends came to 15 bases. Germline V lookup: CDR1 DFQATT, CDR2 SNEGSKA (reference sequence). This CDR3 comprises 14 residues. The CDR3 protein is CSARRAGADYGYTF. CDR3 coding DNA: TGCAGTGCTAGAAGGGCAGGCGCGGATTATGGCTACACCTTC.

There are many counts of this clonotype. V gene TRBV7-2 combines with J gene TRBJ1-1, with TRBD1 as a possible D gene (5 bases). The CDR3 contains 15 residues. With 2 bases removed from V and 7 bases from J, the gap between germline ends came to 17 bases. Germline loops: CDR1 SGHTA, CDR2 FQGNSA. Here the CDR3 reads CASSLNPGRIGEAFF. CDR3 sequence (DNA): TGTGCCAGCAGCTTAAATCCGGGGCGCATTGGTGAAGCTTTCTTT.

In this sample, this clonotype turned up a few times. This chain uses TRBV11-3 with TRBJ2-7, with D possibly matching TRBD2 (5 bases). CDR3 length: 14 amino acids. Per the germline V gene, CDR1 is SGHNT and CDR2 is YENEEA. V gave up 1 base and J gave up 5 bases, with 12 bases separating them. CDR3 DNA sequence: TGTGCCAGCAGCTTAGTCGAGGGCAGGCACGAGCAGTACTTC. This codes for CASSLVEGRHEQYF.

Many counts were recorded for this clonotype. The chain carries TRBV20-1 and TRBJ1-1; maybe TRBD1 (6 bases). Germline CDR1 and CDR2: DFQATT and SNEGSKA (reference sequence). CDR3 length: 14 amino acids. Trimming pared 1 base from V and 4 bases from J, leaving 13 bases between. The CDR3 DNA reads TGCAGTGCTAGAGTATTGGGCAGGGGCACTGAAGCTTTCTTT. Its protein is CSARVLGRGTEAFF.

This chain uses TRBV19 with TRBJ2-1; D remains unclear. This CDR3 region has 13 residues. V dropped 2 bases and J dropped 2 bases, with 4 bases sitting between them. The V gene's germline CDR1 is LNHDA and CDR2 SQIVND (reference sequence). CDR3 sequence (DNA): TGTGCCAGTAGTATAACGGCCTACAATGAGCAGTTCTTC. Its protein is CASSITAYNEQFF.

At least ten counts were recorded for this clonotype. CDR3 bases: TGTGCCAGCAGACCATTGAGCGGGAGGTTCGGAGAGCTGTTTTTT. Its translation: CASRPLSGRFGELFF. This chain uses TRBV6-5 with TRBJ2-2; 9 bases are shared with TRBD2. CDR1 and CDR2 (germline): MNHEY, SVGAGI. V lost 6 bases, J lost 11 bases, and 13 bases stayed unmatched. The CDR3 sequence is 15 residues long.

The rearrangement joins TRBV29-1 to TRBJ2-1, with 10 bases matching TRBD2. Germline V lookup: CDR1 SQVTM, CDR2 ANQGSEA. The CDR3 extends over 13 amino acids. V lost 5 bases to trimming and J lost 2 bases; unmatched junction nucleotides: 0. In DNA form, the CDR3 reads TGCAGCGTTAGCGGGGGGGCCTACAATGAGCAGTTCTTC. Residues: CSVSGGAYNEQFF.

This clonotype was seen repeatedly, ten times or more. The chain recombines TRBV7-9 with TRBJ1-4; 7 bases line up with TRBD1. V dropped 5 bases and J dropped 0; count of bases not matched to a gene: 6. The V gene's germline CDR1 is SEHNR and CDR2 FQNEAQ (reference sequence). The CDR3 contains 16 residues. CDR3 amino acids: CASSLGQAATNEKLFF. The CDR3, as DNA: TGTGCCAGCAGCCTAGGACAGGCGGCAACTAATGAAAAACTGTTTTTT.

This clonotype was detected ten times or more. The rearrangement links TRBV28 to TRBJ2-1, with D unclear. The length of the CDR3 is 16 residues. CDR1 is MDHEN, CDR2 SYDVKM, per germline. The V gene lost 5 bases and the J gene lost 1 base, with 15 bases spanning the gap. CDR3 coding DNA: TGTGCCAGCAGTGCTCCCGGTAGCAGTTCCTACAATGAGCAGTTCTTC. Translating gives CASSAPGSSSYNEQFF.

The sample holds many counts of this clonotype. V and J are TRBV28 and TRBJ1-2; D remains unclear. Germline lookup yields CDR1 MDHEN and CDR2 SYDVKM. CDR3 length: 13 residues. Trimming left V 2 bases short and J 3 bases short, with 7 bases between. CDR3 sequence (DNA): TGTGCCAGCAGTTTAGCCACTTACTATGGCTACACCTTC. Translating it yields CASSLATYYGYTF.

This clonotype was recorded a few times. The chain combines TRBV11-2 with TRBJ2-4; 11 bases match TRBD2. Germline lookup yields CDR1 SGHAT and CDR2 FQNNGV. CDR3 size: 16 residues. V shed 5 bases, J shed 6 bases, and the junction held 9 bases outside the gene matches. DNA of the CDR3: TGTGCCAGCAGCACACATAGCGGGAGGGCCGGAAACATTCAGTACTTC. Amino acids: CASSTHSGRAGNIQYF.

This clonotype was found a few times. The chain is built from TRBV20-1 and TRBJ2-3, with D uncertain. V was pared by 4 bases and J by 4 bases, with 15 bases between. The germline gives CDR1 DFQATT, CDR2 SNEGSKA (reference sequence). This CDR3 is 14 amino acids long. The CDR3 sequence: CSAKLSPRADTQYF. CDR3 DNA: TGCAGTGCTAAACTAAGCCCCCGGGCAGATACGCAGTATTTT.

The sample holds a few counts of this clonotype. The chain has TRBV6-2 or TRBV6-3 and TRBJ2-3, with unresolved D. Trimming left V 2 bases short and J 0 bases short, with 9 bases between. The CDR3 extends over 15 amino acids. Per the germline V gene, CDR1 is MNHEY and CDR2 is SVGEGT. CDR3 residues: CASSYRAASTDTQYF. The CDR3 coding sequence is TGTGCCAGCAGTTACCGAGCAGCTAGCACAGATACGCAGTATTTT.

This clonotype was counted many times. The chain has TRBV12-3 or TRBV12-4 and TRBJ2-7, with D maybe TRBD1 (6 bases). The CDR3 contains 17 residues. V lost 2 bases, J lost 2 bases, and 19 bases lay in between. The CDR3 nucleotides are TGTGCCAGCAGTTTAAGGGTTATAGGACAGTCCCCCTACGAGCAGTACTTC. The encoded protein is CASSLRVIGQSPYEQYF.

This clonotype was detected many times. CDR3 nucleotides: TGTGCCAGCAGCCCACGGGGAGCCCAGGTCACTGAAGCTTTCTTT. As protein: CASSPRGAQVTEAFF. The J gene is TRBJ1-1, the V gene TRBV9; D uncertain. This CDR3 has 15 residues. V lost 4 bases and J lost 4, with 17 bases in between. Germline V CDR1 and CDR2: SGDLS, YYNGEE.

This clonotype was recorded many times. This rearrangement joins TRBV29-1 to TRBJ2-1; D perhaps matches TRBD2 (6 bases). V was cut by 3 bases and J by 8 bases, with 11 bases left in between. The CDR3 consists of 12 residues. Germline-derived CDR1 and CDR2 are SQVTM and ANQGSEA. DNA for the CDR3: TGCAGCGTTGACCCGGGAGAGGATGAGCAGTTCTTC. Translation gives CSVDPGEDEQFF.

This clonotype was observed at least ten times. The chain couples TRBV27 to TRBJ2-2, with D maybe TRBD2 (5 bases). CDR1 and CDR2 (germline): MNHEY, SMNVEV (reference sequence). The CDR3 loop spans 16 amino acids. The V end was cut by 6 bases, the J end by 5 bases, with 19 bases between. The CDR3 nucleotides read TGTGCCAGCAGCTCCCCCATGCGACTAACTACCGGGGAGCTGTTTTTT. Its translation: CASSSPMRLTTGELFF.

This clonotype was seen a single time. V is TRBV29-1 and J is TRBJ2-5; TRBD2 aligns across 7 bases. Germline V lookup: CDR1 SQVTM, CDR2 ANQGSEA. CDR3 size: 15 residues. J was trimmed by 2 bases and V by 3 bases; bases with no gene match: 9. The CDR3 here is CSVEKAGWMQETQYF. The CDR3 coding sequence is TGCAGCGTTGAGAAAGCGGGGTGGATGCAAGAGACCCAGTACTTC.

This clonotype was recorded at least ten times. V is TRBV20-1 and J is TRBJ1-2, with D maybe TRBD1 (5 bases). CDR3 length equals 17 residues. Trimming took 3 bases from V and 3 from J, leaving 23 bases between them. The germline V gene encodes CDR1 DFQATT and CDR2 SNEGSKA (reference sequence). For the CDR3, the DNA is TGCAGTGCTAGGATCTTTAATGGGGCAGAAAGGGACTATGGCTACACCTTC. Its protein product is CSARIFNGAERDYGYTF.

This clonotype was seen at least ten times. The chain links TRBV20-1 to TRBJ1-1; no reliable D call. Germline V gives CDR1 DFQATT, CDR2 SNEGSKA (reference sequence). V was cut by 0 bases and J by 6 bases, with 11 bases left in between. The CDR3 has 13 amino acids. The CDR3 bases are TGCAGTGCTAGAGATCGCCCGCGGGCTGAAGCTTTCTTT. Translating it yields CSARDRPRAEAFF.

This clonotype was recorded at least ten times. The chain couples TRBV7-2 to TRBJ2-1; a weak D match, TRBD2 (6 bases). Trimming shortened V by 3 bases and J by 14 bases, and 14 bases separated the two germline ends. Germline values: CDR1 SGHTA, CDR2 FQGNSA. The CDR3 contains 12 residues. In DNA, the CDR3 is TGTGCCAGCAGCTTCGGTGAGCGGGTGAAGTTCTTC. It translates to CASSFGERVKFF.

This clonotype was counted at least ten times. V and J are TRBV12-3 or TRBV12-4 and TRBJ1-1, with D perhaps matching TRBD1 (6 bases). Trimming left V 3 bases short and J 7 bases short, with 9 bases between. The CDR3 loop spans 12 amino acids. Here the CDR3 DNA reads TGTGCCAGCAGTTTCGGACAGATTGAAGCTTTCTTT. Translation: CASSFGQIEAFF.

This clonotype was recorded at least ten times. The chain joins TRBV7-9 to TRBJ2-3; D call uncertain. Germline values: CDR1 SEHNR, CDR2 FQNEAQ (reference sequence). This CDR3 region has 16 residues. The ends were cut back, 2 bases at V and 5 bases at J, with 17 bases in the middle. The CDR3 region is CASSLFDVSAGDTQYF. The CDR3 DNA follows: TGTGCCAGCAGCTTATTTGACGTATCGGCCGGAGATACGCAGTATTTT.

This clonotype was seen repeatedly, ten times or more. The CDR3, as DNA: TGTGCCAGCAGCATCGTAGCGGGAGTCCCGACTGTGCAGTACTTC. It translates to CASSIVAGVPTVQYF. The chain uses TRBV7-9 and TRBJ2-7; TRBD2 matches 9 bases. The CDR3 spans 15 residues. Germline trimming cut 5 bases from V and 9 bases from J; bases unmatched to any gene: 14. Germline V lookup: CDR1 SEHNR, CDR2 FQNEAQ (reference sequence).

This clonotype was recorded many times. At one of its ends the junction is not consistent with the germline gene, which may arise from a read error. The chain joins TRBV20-1 to TRBJ2-7; D might be TRBD2 (5 bases). This CDR3 is 15 amino acids long. Germline CDR1 DFQATT, CDR2 SNEGSKA (reference sequence). CDR3 region: CSARERVGADYEQYF. The CDR3 DNA sequence: TGCAGTGCAAGAGAGAGGGTCGGTGCAGACTACGAGCAGTACTTC.